This T cell receptor (beta chain) was sequenced for a study of cytomegalovirus exposure and HLA in healthy donors. Study in general: An earlier analysis found fewer than 140 million unique TCR beta sequences from roughly 170 million T cells.

In regard to this clone: What it recognizes is unknown.

Trimming shortened V by 5 bases and J by 5 bases, and 13 bases separated the two germline ends. The CDR3 is 13 amino acids. Looked up from germline, CDR1 is SGHRS and CDR2 is YFSETQ. Primers: 60 Vbeta forward and 13 Jbeta reverse. Assay: immunoSEQ multiplex PCR; the TCRdb copy retains only in-frame clones and omits some. The table lists fewer than 150,000 clones, 75% to 90% of them singletons. General study findings and limits: One variant, a missense change in DCLRE1C, was linked in a later analysis to TCR beta V- and J-gene trimming.

The chain links TRBV5-1 to TRBJ1-1; tentative D call: TRBD1 (6 bases). This TCR derives from a female donor in good health and CMV-seronegative. Sequencing input: PBMCs. The CDR3 DNA follows: TGCGCCAGCAGATCGGACAGTGGGACTGAAGCTTTCTTT. As protein: CASRSDSGTEAFF.